One and the same sample provided the 10 T cell receptor beta chains below, sequenced in a study of Ad26.COV2.S vaccination and SARS-CoV-2 variants. Treatment meaning: roughly 18 received Ad26.COV2.S at low or high dose, single or two shots; several received placebo; per-sample allocation not given. Each sample was drawn 63 days after the first injection (of vaccine or placebo). Clones were sequenced by immunoSEQ multiplex PCR, and TCRdb holds only the in-frame ones, with some missing. The data show about 500,000 clones, roughly 87% seen once. Sequencing used peripheral blood, obtained in a trial of Ad26.COV2.S vaccine versus placebo. These receptors came from a person between 18 and 60 years old who received the Ad26.COV2.S COVID-19 vaccine or a placebo.

The J gene is TRBJ2-1, the V gene TRBV7-3; TRBD1 matches 7 bases. V lost 1 base, J lost 6 bases, and 3 bases stayed unmatched. This CDR3 has 14 residues. Germline V gene sequence: CDR1 SGHTA, CDR2 FQGTGA. Here the CDR3 DNA reads TGTGCCAGCAGCTTAAAGGGACAGCCCAATGAGCAGTTCTTC. It encodes CASSLKGQPNEQFF.

This rearrangement joins TRBV5-1 to TRBJ2-2; 7 bases agree with TRBD1. The junction had 3 bases not matched to a gene; V was cut back by 3 bases and J by 1 base. Per germline, CDR1 SGHRS and CDR2 YFSETQ. The CDR3 is 15 amino acids. The CDR3 nucleotides read TGCGCCAGCAGCTCCTGGACAGGGAACACCGGGGAGCTGTTTTTT. Its translation is CASSSWTGNTGELFF. Using reference TRBV5-1 and TRBJ2-2 for the parts outside the CDR3, the full variable domain is KAGVTQTPRYLIKTRGQQVTLSCSPISGHRSVSWYQQTPGQGLQFLFEYFSETQRNKGNFPGRFSGRQFSNSRSEMNVSTLELGDSALYLCASSSWTGNTGELFFGEGSRLTVL.

V and J are TRBV7-9 and TRBJ1-1; no reliable D call. The CDR3 has 17 residues. V was shortened by 5 bases and J by 0 bases, with 19 bases between the two germline ends. Germline-derived CDR1 and CDR2 are SEHNR and FQNEAQ (reference sequence). The CDR3 here is CASSPGRSSNMNTEAFF. The CDR3 DNA follows: TGTGCCAGCAGCCCCGGACGGTCGTCTAATATGAACACTGAAGCTTTCTTT.

Remarks on this clone: Within the sample, other DNA sequences also encode this same CDR3. The V and J genes are TRBV27 and TRBJ2-7; D remains unclear. V was clipped by 3 bases and J by 4 bases, with 7 bases between them. CDR1 and CDR2 (germline): MNHEY, SMNVEV (reference sequence). The CDR3 has 12 residues. The CDR3 sequence: CASSFLGYEQYF. The CDR3 DNA follows: TGTGCCAGCAGTTTTCTTGGGTACGAGCAGTACTTC.

This chain uses TRBV7-9 with TRBJ1-2, with TRBD1 as a possible D gene (5 bases). V gave up 6 bases and J gave up 6 bases, with 20 bases separating them. Germline V CDR1 and CDR2: SEHNR, FQNEAQ (reference sequence). This CDR3 is built from 15 residues. The chain's CDR3 is CASSFNNGGSDGYTF. CDR3 nucleotides: TGTGCCAGCAGTTTCAATAACGGGGGATCAGATGGCTACACCTTC.

This clone showed up just a few times. The V and J genes are TRBV5-4 and TRBJ1-1; D not certain. CDR3 length: 11 residues. Trimming left V 2 bases short and J 2 bases short, with 1 base between. CDR1 is SGHNT and CDR2 is YYREEE in the germline V gene (reference sequence). The CDR3 region has the DNA TGTGCCAGCAGCTTCAACACTGAAGCTTTCTTT. Amino acid sequence: CASSFNTEAFF.

This sequence joins TRBV28 and TRBJ1-4; D not certain. CDR3 length equals 16 residues. Germline CDR1 and CDR2: MDHEN and SYDVKM. V was shortened by 5 bases and J by 6 bases, with 19 bases between the two germline ends. This CDR3 reads CASSGTTAARDEKLFF. CDR3 bases: TGTGCCAGCAGTGGCACCACGGCGGCAAGGGATGAAAAACTGTTTTTT.

This clone appeared a single time. V is TRBV7-9 and J is TRBJ2-5; unclear D gene. With 1 base removed from V and 4 bases from J, the gap between germline ends came to 16 bases. The CDR3 length is 16 residues. The germline CDR1 and CDR2 sequences are SEHNR and FQNEAQ (reference sequence). The CDR3 nucleotides are TGTGCCAGCAGCTTAGGGCTTGACCAGTGGGGAGAGACCCAGTACTTC. Encoded protein: CASSLGLDQWGETQYF.

This clone has only a few counts. The CDR3 DNA sequence: TGTGCCAGCAGCCTGGACAGGGACACTGAAGCTTTCTTT. The encoded protein is CASSLDRDTEAFF. The rearrangement joins TRBV7-3 to TRBJ1-1, with TRBD1 identical over 8 bases. The CDR3 length is 13 residues. Looked up from germline, CDR1 is SGHTA and CDR2 is FQGTGA. J lost 3 bases, V lost 5 bases, and 2 bases had no gene match.

The chain combines TRBV9 with TRBJ2-1; 8 bases are shared with TRBD2. The CDR3 spans 14 residues. The germline CDR1 and CDR2 sequences are SGDLS and YYNGEE. Trimming cost V 3 bases and J 6 bases; bases outside gene matches: 5. CDR3 nucleotide sequence: TGTGCCAGCAGCGACCCAGCGGGAGTCAATGAGCAGTTCTTC. Its translation: CASSDPAGVNEQFF.